The clone carrying this TCR beta chain was recorded only once. The data stem from a study of sequential checkpoint blockade in melanoma. On the study more broadly: Maintenance nivolumab came after either treatment sequence.

Treatment of the sample: randomized to nivolumab then ipilimumab (arm A) or the reverse (arm B). The data were produced by immunoSEQ multiplex PCR, yet TCRdb's version contains in-frame clones alone and is incomplete. The table has 9,500 to 11,000 clones, about 78% seen once; the top ten hold roughly 12%. The TCR was taken from a human donor with melanoma. The source was CD8+ T cells sorted from blood (inferred from file names), collected from a patient given nivolumab and ipilimumab in sequence.

CDR3 in DNA: TGTGCCAGCAGCTTGGATGGGACAGGGAGGGTGAACACTGAAGCTTTCTTT. It specifies CASSLDGTGRVNTEAFF. This sequence joins TRBV5-8 and TRBJ1-1; TRBD1 matches 9 bases. Trimming removed 0 bases from V and 0 bases from J; junction bases left unmatched: 6. The CDR3 runs to 17 residues. The germline gives CDR1 SGHTS, CDR2 YDEGEE. The full variable domain, its missing parts supplied by reference TRBV5-8 and TRBJ1-1, is EAGVTQSPTHLIKTRGQQATLRCSPISGHTSVYWYQQALGLGLQFLLWYDEGEERNRGNFPPRFSGRQFPNYSSELNVNALELEDSALYLCASSLDGTGRVNTEAFFGQGTRLTVV.